Below, 5 T cell receptor beta chains from the same sample are listed, as sequenced in a study of T cell clones after liver transplantation. Sequencing was performed with immunoSEQ multiplex PCR; in TCRdb, only in-frame clones are kept and a portion is missing. The top ten clones hold 13% of a sample with over 15,000 clones, 85% to 90% of them seen once. Source: CD8+ T cells from blood, taken 45 to 47 months after liver transplant. These receptors were taken from a human patient who received a liver transplant. Some T cells may have originated in the graft donor.

DNA of the CDR3: TGTGCCTGGAGTGTTCTGGTGGGGAAGACTGAAGCTTTCTTT. It yields the protein CAWSVLVGKTEAFF. The rearrangement uses TRBV30 and TRBJ1-1; unclear D gene. CDR3 length: 14 residues. Germline CDR1 reads GTSNPN; CDR2 reads SVGIG (reference sequence). V dropped 0 bases and J dropped 5 bases, with 13 bases sitting between them.

This clone was recorded a few times. The V gene is TRBV19, the J gene TRBJ1-5; no firm D call. Trimming took off 0 bases at V and 9 bases at J, with 21 bases between the two ends. This CDR3 spans 17 amino acids. In germline, CDR1 is LNHDA, CDR2 SQIVND (reference sequence). CDR3 protein: CASSIDKSTHPHRPQHF. The CDR3 bases are TGTGCCAGTAGTATAGATAAATCGACACACCCCCACCGGCCCCAGCATTTT. Combining the CDR3 with reference TRBV19 and TRBJ1-5 gives the whole variable domain DGGITQSPKYLFRKEGQNVTLSCEQNLNHDAMYWYRQDPGQGLRLIYYSQIVNDFQKGDIAEGYSVSREKKESFPLTVTSAQKNPTAFYLCASSIDKSTHPHRPQHFGDGTRLSIL.

The rearrangement links TRBV28 to TRBJ2-7, with D unresolved. The CDR3 extends over 12 amino acids. The V gene lost 3 bases and the J gene lost 4 bases, with 7 bases spanning the gap. Per the germline V gene, CDR1 is MDHEN and CDR2 is SYDVKM. CDR3 bases: TGTGCCAGCAGTTTTTATGGATACGAGCAGTACTTC. Protein sequence: CASSFYGYEQYF.

This chain connects TRBV7-9 to TRBJ2-5; 8 bases are a match to TRBD1. V gave up 3 bases and J gave up 5 bases; unmatched junction bases: 5. There are 14 residues in the CDR3. The germline CDR1 and CDR2 sequences are SEHNR and FQNEAQ (reference sequence). CDR3 amino acids: CASSFGRGRETQYF. The CDR3 region has the DNA TGTGCCAGCAGCTTCGGCAGGGGGCGCGAGACCCAGTACTTC.

Turning to this clone: The junction does not match germline at one end; this may be a read error. This chain links TRBV7-7 with TRBJ2-1; TRBD2 might be the D (5 bases). CDR1 SSHAT and CDR2 FNYEAQ come from the germline V gene (reference sequence). The CDR3 length is 15 residues. This CDR3 reads CASSLGVDSYNEQFF. As DNA, the CDR3 is TGTGCTAGCAGCTTAGGTGTGGACTCTTACAATGAGCAGTTCTTC.